This is a list of T cell receptor beta chains from one sample in a study of cytomegalovirus exposure and HLA in healthy donors. The protocol was immunoSEQ multiplex PCR, while the TCRdb copy is restricted to in-frame clones and leaves out a portion. The data show 150,000 or so clones, roughly 78% seen once. Sample: PBMCs. These receptors were taken from a man between 40 and 49 years old in good health and CMV-seropositive. CDR3s leave out the opening cysteine and the closing phenylalanine or tryptophan. The D gene is left open where the match is weak.

J gene | V gene | D gene | CDR3 protein
TRBJ2-7 | TRBV27 | NA | ASTHAGGRVAEQY
TRBJ1-5 | TRBV28 | NA | ASSLGGVQPQH
TRBJ2-7 | TRBV18 | NA | ASSPSRDEQY
TRBJ1-6 | TRBV2 | NA | ASNWEGHNSPLH
TRBJ2-7 | TRBV7-9 | NA | ASSPGSGPTYEQY
TRBJ2-3 | TRBV19 | TRBD2 | ASTGAGVTADTQY
TRBJ1-1 | TRBV5-6 | NA | ASRSQGGFTEAF
TRBJ2-1 | TRBV19 | TRBD2 | ASSTNGLADEQF
TRBJ1-2 | TRBV19 | NA | ASSITGNYGYT
TRBJ2-4 | TRBV19 | NA | ASSQQGAKNIQY
TRBJ1-2 | TRBV2 | TRBD1 | ASRITGGRGYT
TRBJ2-2 | TRBV9 | TRBD2 | ASSGTSGSNTGELF
TRBJ2-3 | TRBV27 | NA | ASSFSGTNADTQY
TRBJ2-1 | TRBV7-3 | TRBD2 | ASSSPRTSGTNNEQF
TRBJ2-3 | TRBV7-3 | TRBD2 | ASSLRRESTDTQY
TRBJ1-5 | TRBV29-1 | NA | SVGGGTQPQH
TRBJ1-1 | TRBV5-6 | NA | ASSFMGLTEAF
TRBJ1-1 | TRBV5-6 | NA | ASSLGAGERAF
TRBJ2-3 | TRBV18 | TRBD2 | ASSPLSGIGTDTQY
TRBJ1-2 | TRBV28 | NA | ASSFSENYGYT
TRBJ2-5 | TRBV2 | TRBD2 | ASSDRLAGGETQY
TRBJ2-2 | TRBV11-1 | NA | ASSSPSLTGTPAGELF
TRBJ2-2 | TRBV2 | TRBD1 | ASREDRVGTGELF
TRBJ2-1 | TRBV10-1 | TRBD2 | ASSGPGTSGEKQF
TRBJ2-1 | TRBV9 | TRBD2 | ASSVSGIGSDEQF
TRBJ1-3 | TRBV6-5 | NA | ASRNEGAGNTIY
TRBJ1-1 | TRBV28 | NA | ASSLRDSNTEAF
TRBJ1-1 | TRBV10-3 | NA | AISGSGNEAF
TRBJ2-3 | TRBV27 | TRBD2 | ASSFSSGRYTSTDTQY
TRBJ1-2 | TRBV10-1 | NA | ASSEQGFCGYT
TRBJ1-1 | TRBV2 | NA | ASSEAFGSSEAF
TRBJ1-4 | TRBV29-1 | TRBD1 | SVNGQGVGEKLF
TRBJ1-2 | TRBV28 | NA | ASSLVGGGLNT
NA | TRBV6-6 | TRBD2 | ASSDKTSGNYEQY
TRBJ2-7 | TRBV2 | NA | ASSLSYEQY
TRBJ2-1 | TRBV7-3 | TRBD1 | ASSLLGTGGRNEQF
TRBJ2-6 | TRBV11-2 | NA | ASTLEGQLSSGANVLT
TRBJ2-5 | TRBV4-2 | NA | ASRAQGGSETQY
TRBJ2-3 | TRBV11-2 | TRBD2 | ASSLGSLAGRGDTQY
TRBJ2-7 | TRBV6-6 | TRBD2 | ASSYLAGDEQY
TRBJ2-2 | TRBV13 | NA | ASSLGTSEHTGELF
TRBJ1-1 | TRBV27 | NA | ASSLTRNTEAF
TRBJ2-6 | TRBV7-9 | NA | SSKSSRSGANVLT
TRBJ2-7 | TRBV27 | NA | ASSLKRDLTFYEQY
TRBJ2-7 | TRBV7-9 | NA | ASSLAGVDYEQY
TRBJ2-7 | TRBV7-7 | NA | ASSPHAAPHEQY
TRBJ2-5 | TRBV6-5 | TRBD1 | ASSRTGKYQETQY
TRBJ2-3 | TRBV5-1 | TRBD2 | ASSSGTSITDTQY
TRBJ2-1 | TRBV15 | NA | ATSRITGLNEQF
TRBJ2-2 | TRBV6-5 | NA | ASSSGGRDTGELF
TRBJ2-2 | TRBV28 | NA | ASSLPGAGGRAGELF
TRBJ2-3 | TRBV27 | NA | ASSPGSPWY
TRBJ1-1 | TRBV25-1 | TRBD1 | ASSLGRGLEAF
TRBJ2-5 | TRBV29-1 | NA | SSSTDQETQY
TRBJ2-5 | TRBV6-5 | NA | AGPPGWQETQY
TRBJ2-3 | TRBV11-2 | NA | ASSLAYTGADTQY
TRBJ1-6 | TRBV27 | TRBD1 | ASSLWDRGHNSPLH
TRBJ2-7 | TRBV6-5 | TRBD1 | ASSPGTDSYEQY